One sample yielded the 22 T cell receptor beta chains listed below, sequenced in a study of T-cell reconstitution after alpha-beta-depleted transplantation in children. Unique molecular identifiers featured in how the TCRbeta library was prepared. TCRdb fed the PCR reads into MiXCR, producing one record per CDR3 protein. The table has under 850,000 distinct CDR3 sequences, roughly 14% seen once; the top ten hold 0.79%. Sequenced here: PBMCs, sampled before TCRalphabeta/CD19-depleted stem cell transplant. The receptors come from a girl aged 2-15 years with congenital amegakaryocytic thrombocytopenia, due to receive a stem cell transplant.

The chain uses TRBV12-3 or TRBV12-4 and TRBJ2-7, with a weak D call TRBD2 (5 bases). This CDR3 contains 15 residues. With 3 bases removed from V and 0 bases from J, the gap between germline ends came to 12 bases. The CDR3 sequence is CASSFAPGDSYEQYF. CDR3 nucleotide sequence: TGTGCCAGCAGTTTTGCCCCCGGGGACTCCTACGAGCAGTACTTC.

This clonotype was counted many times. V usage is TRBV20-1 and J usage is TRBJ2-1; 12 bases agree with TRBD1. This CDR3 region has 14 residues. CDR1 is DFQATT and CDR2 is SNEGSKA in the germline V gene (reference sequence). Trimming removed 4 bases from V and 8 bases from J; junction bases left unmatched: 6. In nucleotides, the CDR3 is TGCAGTGCTAACCCGGGACAGGGGGCACATGAGCAGTTCTTC. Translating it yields CSANPGQGAHEQFF.

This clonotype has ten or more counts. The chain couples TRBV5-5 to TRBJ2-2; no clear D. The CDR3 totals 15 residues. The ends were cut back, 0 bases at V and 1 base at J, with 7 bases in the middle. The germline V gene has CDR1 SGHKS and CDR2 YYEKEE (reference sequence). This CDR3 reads CASSLAELNTGELFF. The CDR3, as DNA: TGTGCCAGCAGCTTGGCGGAACTGAACACCGGGGAGCTGTTTTTT.

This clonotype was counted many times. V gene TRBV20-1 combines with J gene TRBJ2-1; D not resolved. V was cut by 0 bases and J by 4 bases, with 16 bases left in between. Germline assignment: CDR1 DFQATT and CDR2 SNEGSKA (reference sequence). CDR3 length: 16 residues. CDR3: CSARDHHQTVYNEQFF. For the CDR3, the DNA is TGCAGTGCTAGAGATCACCATCAAACAGTTTACAATGAGCAGTTCTTC.

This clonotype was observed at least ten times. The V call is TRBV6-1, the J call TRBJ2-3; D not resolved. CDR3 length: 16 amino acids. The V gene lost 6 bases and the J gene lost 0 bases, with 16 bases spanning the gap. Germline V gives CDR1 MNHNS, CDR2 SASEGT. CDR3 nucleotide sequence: TGTGCCAGCAGCCTCATGTACAGCCCTAGCACAGATACGCAGTATTTT. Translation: CASSLMYSPSTDTQYF.

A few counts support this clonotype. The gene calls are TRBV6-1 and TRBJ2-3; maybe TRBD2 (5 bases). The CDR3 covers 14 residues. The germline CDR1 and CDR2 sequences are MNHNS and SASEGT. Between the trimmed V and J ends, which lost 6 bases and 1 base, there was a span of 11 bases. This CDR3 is CASSASRRTDTQYF. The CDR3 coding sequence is TGTGCCAGCAGCGCTAGCCGACGCACAGATACGCAGTATTTT.

CDR3 nucleotide sequence: TGTGCCAGCAGTTCGGGCGGTGGGGCTGGCTACACCTTC. Amino acid sequence: CASSSGGGAGYTF. The chain recombines TRBV12-3 or TRBV12-4 with TRBJ1-2, with TRBD1 as a possible D gene (5 bases). This CDR3 region has 13 residues. V was shortened by 4 bases and J by 7 bases, with 13 bases between the two germline ends.

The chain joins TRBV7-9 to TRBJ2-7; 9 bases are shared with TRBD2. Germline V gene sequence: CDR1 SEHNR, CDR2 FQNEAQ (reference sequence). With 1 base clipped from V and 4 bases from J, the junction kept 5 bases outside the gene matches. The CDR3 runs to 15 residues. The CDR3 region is CASSLGSSGKYEQYF. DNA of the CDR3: TGTGCCAGCAGCTTAGGTTCTAGCGGGAAATACGAGCAGTACTTC. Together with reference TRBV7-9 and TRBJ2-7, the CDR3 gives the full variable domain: DTGVSQNPRHKITKRGQNVTFRCDPISEHNRLYWYRQTLGQGPEFLTYFQNEAQLEKSRLLSDRFSAERPKGSFSTLEIQRTEQGDSAMYLCASSLGSSGKYEQYFGPGTRLTVT.

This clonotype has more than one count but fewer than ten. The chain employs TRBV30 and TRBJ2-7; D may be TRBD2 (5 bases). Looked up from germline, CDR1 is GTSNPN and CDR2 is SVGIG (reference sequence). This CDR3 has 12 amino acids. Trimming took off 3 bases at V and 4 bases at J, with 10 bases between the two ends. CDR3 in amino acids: CAWSPLAYEQYF. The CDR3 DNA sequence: TGTGCCTGGAGCCCCCTAGCTTACGAGCAGTACTTC.

Here the CDR3 reads CASSIVGTFGYTF. The CDR3 nucleotides are TGTGCCAGTAGTATAGTAGGGACATTTGGCTACACCTTC. This rearrangement joins TRBV19 to TRBJ1-2; tentative D call: TRBD1 (6 bases). Germline V gives CDR1 LNHDA, CDR2 SQIVND (reference sequence). The CDR3 consists of 13 residues. V was trimmed by 1 base and J by 7 bases, leaving 10 bases between them.

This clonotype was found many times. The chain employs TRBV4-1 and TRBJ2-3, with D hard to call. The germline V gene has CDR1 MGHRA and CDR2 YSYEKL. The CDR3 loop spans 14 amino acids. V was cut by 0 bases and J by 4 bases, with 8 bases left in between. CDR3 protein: CASSQDHDPDTQYF. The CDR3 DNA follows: TGCGCCAGCAGCCAAGATCACGACCCAGATACGCAGTATTTT.

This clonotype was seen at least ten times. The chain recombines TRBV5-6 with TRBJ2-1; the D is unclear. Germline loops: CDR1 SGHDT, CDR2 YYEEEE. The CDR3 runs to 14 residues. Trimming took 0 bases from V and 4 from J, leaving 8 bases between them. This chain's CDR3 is CASSLGFEYNEQFF. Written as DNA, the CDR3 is TGTGCCAGCAGCTTGGGTTTCGAGTACAATGAGCAGTTCTTC.

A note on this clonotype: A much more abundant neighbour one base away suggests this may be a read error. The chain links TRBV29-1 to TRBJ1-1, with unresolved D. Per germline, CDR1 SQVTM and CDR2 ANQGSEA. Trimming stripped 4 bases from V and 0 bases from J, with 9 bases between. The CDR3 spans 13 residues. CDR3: CSVGRAMNTEAFF. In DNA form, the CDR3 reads TGCAGCGTTGGAAGGGCCATGAACACTGAAGCTTTCTTT.

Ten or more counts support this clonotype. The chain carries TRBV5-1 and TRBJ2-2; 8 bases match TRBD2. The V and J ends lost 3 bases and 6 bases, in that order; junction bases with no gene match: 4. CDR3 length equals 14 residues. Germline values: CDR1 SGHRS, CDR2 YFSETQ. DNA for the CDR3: TGCGCCAGCAGCTCCGGGACTAGGGCCGGGGAGCTGTTTTTT. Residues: CASSSGTRAGELFF.

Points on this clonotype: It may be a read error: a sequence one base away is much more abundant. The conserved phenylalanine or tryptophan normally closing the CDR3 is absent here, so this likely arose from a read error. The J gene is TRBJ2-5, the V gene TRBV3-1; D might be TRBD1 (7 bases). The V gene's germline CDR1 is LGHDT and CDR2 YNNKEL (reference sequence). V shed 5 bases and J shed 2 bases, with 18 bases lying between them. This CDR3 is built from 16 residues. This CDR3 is CASSIAGGTVQETQYL. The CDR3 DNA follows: TGTGCCAGCAGCATCGCGGGCGGGACAGTTCAAGAGACCCAGTACCTC.

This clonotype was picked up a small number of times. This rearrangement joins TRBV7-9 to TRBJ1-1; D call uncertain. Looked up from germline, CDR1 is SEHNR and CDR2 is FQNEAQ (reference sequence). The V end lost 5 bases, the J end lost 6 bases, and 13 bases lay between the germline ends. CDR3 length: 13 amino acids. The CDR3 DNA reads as TGTGCCAGCAGCCCTAAGTCTACAGCTGAAGCTTTCTTT. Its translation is CASSPKSTAEAFF. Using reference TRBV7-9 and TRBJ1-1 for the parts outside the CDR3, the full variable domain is DTGVSQNPRHKITKRGQNVTFRCDPISEHNRLYWYRQTLGQGPEFLTYFQNEAQLEKSRLLSDRFSAERPKGSFSTLEIQRTEQGDSAMYLCASSPKSTAEAFFGQGTRLTVV.

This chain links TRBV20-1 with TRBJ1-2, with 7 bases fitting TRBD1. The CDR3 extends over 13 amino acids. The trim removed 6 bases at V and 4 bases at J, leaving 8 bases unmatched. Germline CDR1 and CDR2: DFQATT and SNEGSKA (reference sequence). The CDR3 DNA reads TGCAGTGCGTTCAGGCCAGGGGGCTATGGCTACACCTTC. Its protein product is CSAFRPGGYGYTF.

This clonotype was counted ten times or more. In DNA form, the CDR3 reads TGCAGTGCTAGATCTGTGGATGAGCAGTTCTTC. Translation: CSARSVDEQFF. The gene calls are TRBV20-1 and TRBJ2-1; no clear D gene. The CDR3 contains 11 residues. The V gene's germline CDR1 is DFQATT and CDR2 SNEGSKA (reference sequence). With 2 bases removed from V and 8 bases from J, the gap between germline ends came to 7 bases.

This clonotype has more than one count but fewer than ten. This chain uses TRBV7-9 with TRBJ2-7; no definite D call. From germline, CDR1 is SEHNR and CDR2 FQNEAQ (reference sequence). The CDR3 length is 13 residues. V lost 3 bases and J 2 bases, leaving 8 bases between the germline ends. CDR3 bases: TGTGCCAGCAGCTTCAGGCCAACCTACGAGCAGTACTTC. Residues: CASSFRPTYEQYF.

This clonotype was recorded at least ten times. In nucleotides, the CDR3 is TGCAGTGCCAAAGACCCTCAGGGGGCCACTGAAGCTTTCTTT. Translated: CSAKDPQGATEAFF. The V and J genes are TRBV20-1 and TRBJ1-1; 8 bases are shared with TRBD1. Germline CDR1 reads DFQATT; CDR2 reads SNEGSKA (reference sequence). With 6 bases clipped from V and 4 bases from J, the junction kept 10 bases outside the gene matches. The CDR3 spans 14 residues.

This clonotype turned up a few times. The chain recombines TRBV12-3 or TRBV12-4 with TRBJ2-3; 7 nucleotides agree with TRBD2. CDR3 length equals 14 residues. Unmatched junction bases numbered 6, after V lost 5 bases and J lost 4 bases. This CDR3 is CASSGTIRADTQYF. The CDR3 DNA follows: TGTGCCAGCAGTGGGACTATAAGGGCAGATACGCAGTATTTT.

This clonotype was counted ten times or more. The CDR3 is CSARSAAPLRLDTGELFF. In DNA, the CDR3 is TGCAGTGCTAGGTCGGCAGCCCCCTTACGGTTAGACACCGGGGAGCTGTTTTTT. V usage is TRBV20-1 and J usage is TRBJ2-2; D is unresolved. CDR3 length equals 18 residues. The V gene lost 3 bases and the J gene lost 3 bases, with 23 bases spanning the gap. Germline V gives CDR1 DFQATT, CDR2 SNEGSKA (reference sequence).